This record concerns one T cell receptor beta chain sequence. There is no known antigen for this receptor. Nothing much larger sits one base from this clone, and base qualities are not available. The data are from a study of CD8+ T cells in alopecia areata (dated by TCRdb to 2016 to 2019). Regarding the research as a whole: Treated patients were enrolled in an open-label pilot trial of oral tofacitinib at 5 to 10 mg twice daily for moderate-to-severe alopecia areata. On the human side, TCRbeta sequencing was run on scalp tissue and on sorted CD4+ and CD8+ peripheral blood T cells from healthy controls and from alopecia areata patients with either patchy or totalis/universalis disease. RNA was obtained with the PAXgene miRNA kit for fixed scalp, the miRNeasy kit for PBMCs, and the RNeasy kit for mouse skin. Tofacitinib-treated patients had biopsies at baseline and at 4 and 24 weeks of treatment, with a later scalp biopsy in several patients. Patients stayed on tofacitinib for 6 to 18 months and then had 6 months of follow-up off drug so that delayed response and recurrence could be assessed. High-throughput TCRbeta sequencing was used to examine T cell clonal expansion in alopecia areata in both the C3H/HeJ mouse model and human patients. immunoSEQ multiplex PCR using 35 Vbeta forward primers and 13 Jbeta reverse primers was used to amplify TCRbeta CDR3 regions. Clonality in the scalp was compared among normal scalp (n=4), patchy alopecia areata scalp (n=8), and alopecia totalis/universalis scalp (n=8).

V trim: 1 base; J trim: 6 bases; unmatched bases: 2. For CDR1 and CDR2, the germline V gene (reference sequence) lists GTSNPN and SVGIG. The CDR3 covers 13 residues, taking in both the cysteine and the phenylalanine. Kept here is only the CDR3 DNA, which spans 39 bases and is read in frame from base 1. The library was generated by the immunoSEQ multiplex PCR assay. RNA was extracted from all samples and reverse transcribed into cDNA, which served as template for TCR sequencing. SuperScript III was used to make first-strand cDNA, primed with a 2:1 mix of oligo-dT and random hexamers. A synthetic immune receptor repertoire was used to assess amplification bias, and residual bias was removed computationally. From the authors' description of their analysis: After raw reads were preprocessed to remove errors, the CDR3 was defined following IMGT conventions as running from the conserved cysteine to phenylalanine. To get clonality, Shannon entropy was normalized by log2 of the number of productive unique TCRs and the result was subtracted from 1. Scalp TCRbeta sequences were cross-referenced with sorted blood CD4 and CD8 repertoires so that the CD4 or CD8 identity of scalp clones could be inferred. The clones in this table, taken by TCRdb from immuneACCESS, are in-frame only. Not every clone is retained; where verified, under half of the shortfall comes from an unresolved V gene, and the cause of the rest is unknown. The V and J calls and clone size were taken over from that table, and D and trimming were inferred from the DNA. For this sample there are about 190,000 clones; around 60% appear just once. The ten most abundant clones make up roughly 14% of the sample.

Overall results and qualifications from the work: TCR sequences shared between patients were less clear than in mice, possibly partly because of HLA diversity in the patient population. Unlike mouse skin, which is dominated by gammadelta T cells, normal human skin has resident alphabeta T cells that are also sequenced, and this complicates analysis of the scalp TCR repertoire. Compared with normal scalp, lesional scalp, particularly in alopecia totalis/universalis, had higher clonality and more expanded CD8+ clones, which suggests antigenic drive.

This specimen's time point label, per the study, means: baseline before oral tofacitinib. Lesional scalp punch biopsies and peripheral blood were obtained from alopecia areata patients. After PBMCs were isolated by density centrifugation and stained for CD3, CD4 and CD8, a FACSAria was used to sort CD4+ and CD8+ T cells. This TCR was recovered from a human donor with alopecia areata. Recombination joined TRBV30 with TRBJ2-2; 7 bases in the junction line up with TRBD1. Material: CD4+ T cells sorted from blood, obtained at week 0. Here the CDR3 is given as CAWSAQGPGELFF. The DNA sequence follows: TGTGCCTGGAGTGCACAGGGGCCCGGGGAGCTGTTTTTT.